Below, 5 T cell receptor beta chains from the same sample are listed, as sequenced in a study of human T cells and chemical hapten exposure. Regarding time point: patch test 2, 6 weeks after DPC sensitization. Documented treatment: therapeutic diphenylcyclopropenone sensitization with weekly scalp DPC. TCRdb analysed the RACE reads with MiXCR anew, one entry per CDR3 protein. Of approximately 75,000 distinct CDR3 sequences in the sample, 6.5% to 10% were seen once. The sample consisted of whole blood, taken in connection with sensitization to the hapten diphenylcyclopropenone (DPC). The origin of the receptors is a woman aged 50 to 65 with alopecia areata. Some clones in this sample may be carry-over from other donors' samples.

This clonotype showed up just a few times. This chain links TRBV7-9 with TRBJ1-2; TRBD1 might be the D (5 bases). The CDR3 totals 15 residues. Germline V gene sequence: CDR1 SEHNR, CDR2 FQNEAQ (reference sequence). V lost 4 bases and J 4 bases, leaving 16 bases between the germline ends. The CDR3 region has the DNA TGTGCCAGCAGCTCCCGGGACCCTGGCGGCTATGGCTACACCTTC. It yields the protein CASSSRDPGGYGYTF.

This clonotype was detected only a few times. The rearrangement links TRBV30 to TRBJ2-1, with 12 bases lining up with TRBD2. CDR3 size: 16 residues. CDR1 is GTSNPN, CDR2 SVGIG, per germline (reference sequence). The V segment lost 3 bases and the J segment 2 bases; nucleotides outside the gene matches: 5. The CDR3 DNA follows: TGTGCCTGGAGGCCGACTAGCGGGAGAGCCTACAATGAGCAGTTCTTC. It specifies CAWRPTSGRAYNEQFF.

This clonotype was seen a handful of times. The chain employs TRBV6-5 and TRBJ1-6; a possible D gene is TRBD1 (5 bases). V lost 0 bases, J lost 0 bases, and 15 bases lay in between. CDR1 MNHEY and CDR2 SVGAGI come from the germline V gene. CDR3 length: 19 residues. The chain's CDR3 is CASSYSRGTRSSYNSPLHF. CDR3 nucleotides: TGTGCCAGCAGTTACTCGAGAGGGACTCGGAGCTCCTATAATTCACCCCTCCACTTT.

This clonotype was found a few times. The genes are TRBV7-2 and TRBJ2-2; possibly TRBD1 for D (5 bases). The V end was cut by 5 bases, the J end by 8 bases, with 18 bases between. Per the germline V gene, CDR1 is SGHTA and CDR2 is FQGNSA. The CDR3 totals 15 residues. The CDR3 reads CASSGKAGLEGELFF. The CDR3 nucleotides are TGTGCCAGCAGCGGGAAGGCAGGGTTGGAGGGGGAGCTGTTTTTT. The entire variable domain, with the rest obtained from reference TRBV7-2 and TRBJ2-2, is as follows: GAGVSQSPSNKVTEKGKDVELRCDPISGHTALYWYRQSLGQGLEFLIYFQGNSAPDKSGLPSDRFSAERTGGSVSTLTIQRTQQEDSAVYLCASSGKAGLEGELFFGEGSRLTVL.

The chain has TRBV5-6 and TRBJ2-5; no firm D call. V was pared by 4 bases and J by 4 bases, with 17 bases between. The germline gives CDR1 SGHDT, CDR2 YYEEEE. The CDR3 runs 15 residues. CDR3 amino acids: CASSLGVLGRETQYF. In nucleotides, the CDR3 is TGTGCCAGCAGCCTGGGCGTTTTAGGGCGAGAGACCCAGTACTTC.